Presented here are 25 T cell receptor beta chains from one specimen sequenced in a study of T cell repertoires in cytomegalovirus infection. Antigens of these TCRs are unknown. In TCRdb, the reads were re-called with MiXCR into one record per CDR3 protein. Seen here are a few hundred thousand distinct CDR3 sequences, roughly 25% observed once, and the top ten hold roughly 13%. Source: cultured PBMCs, taken from culture after CMV antigen stimulation. Receptors originate from a human donor in good health (CMV status not recorded). Some clones in this sample may be carry-over from other donors' samples.

This clonotype was detected only a few times. The CDR3 protein is CASSYSESQETQYF. CDR3 sequence (DNA): TGTGCCAGCAGTTACTCAGAAAGCCAAGAGACCCAGTACTTC. This chain joins TRBV6-5 and TRBJ2-5, with D unresolved. This CDR3 contains 14 residues. Germline V gene sequence: CDR1 MNHEY, CDR2 SVGAGI. V lost 0 bases, J lost 1 base, and 6 bases lay in between.

This clonotype occurred a few times. This chain connects TRBV5-4 to TRBJ1-5; 9 bases are a match to TRBD1. From germline, CDR1 is SGHNT and CDR2 YYREEE (reference sequence). CDR3 size: 16 residues. V was clipped by 3 bases and J by 3 bases; unmatched bases: 7. CDR3 DNA sequence: TGTGCCAGCAGCTGCATTTGGGACAGGGACAATCAGCCCCAGCATTTT. It specifies CASSCIWDRDNQPQHF. The full variable domain, its missing parts supplied by reference TRBV5-4 and TRBJ1-5, is ETGVTQSPTHLIKTRGQQVTLRCSSQSGHNTVSWYQQALGQGPQFIFQYYREEENGRGNFPPRFSGLQFPNYSSELNVNALELDDSALYLCASSCIWDRDNQPQHFGDGTRLSIL.

This clonotype came up many times. The V call is TRBV19, the J call TRBJ2-1; 8 bases align to TRBD2. The CDR3 runs 13 residues. Trimming cost V 7 bases and J 6 bases; bases outside gene matches: 5. CDR1 is LNHDA and CDR2 is SQIVND in the germline V gene (reference sequence). CDR3 in amino acids: CASTLSGSNEQFF. In DNA, the CDR3 is TGTGCCAGTACCCTCAGCGGGAGCAATGAGCAGTTCTTC. Variable domain in full (rest from reference TRBV19 and TRBJ2-1): DGGITQSPKYLFRKEGQNVTLSCEQNLNHDAMYWYRQDPGQGLRLIYYSQIVNDFQKGDIAEGYSVSREKKESFPLTVTSAQKNPTAFYLCASTLSGSNEQFFGPGTRLTVL.

This chain uses TRBV29-1 with TRBJ2-3, with 8 bases that match TRBD2. Germline values: CDR1 SQVTM, CDR2 ANQGSEA. The CDR3 has 13 residues. The V segment lost 7 bases and the J segment 6 bases; nucleotides outside the gene matches: 9. The CDR3 DNA reads TGCAGCGCATGCAGCGGGAGCATCGATACGCAGTATTTT. Amino acid sequence: CSACSGSIDTQYF.

This clonotype is a singleton in its sample. The chain carries TRBV29-1 and TRBJ1-2; 10 bases line up with TRBD1. CDR1 SQVTM and CDR2 ANQGSEA come from the germline V gene. The CDR3 contains 13 residues. The CDR3 nucleotides read TGCGTGGGGCAGGGGACAGGGGTTGATGGCTACACCTTC. This codes for CVGQGTGVDGYTF.

This clonotype was recorded many times. V usage is TRBV7-2 and J usage is TRBJ2-2; 9 bases map to TRBD1. The ends lost 5 bases at V and 4 bases at J; junction bases unmatched: 8. Germline CDR1 is SGHTA and CDR2 is FQGNSA. This CDR3 comprises 16 residues. CDR3 DNA: TGTGCCAGCAGCCCACCCGGACAGGGGATCACCGGGGAGCTGTTTTTT. Its translation: CASSPPGQGITGELFF.

The chain is built from TRBV7-2 and TRBJ1-2, with TRBD1 as a possible D gene (5 bases). Between the trimmed V and J ends, which lost 5 bases and 3 bases, there was a span of 16 bases. The CDR3 consists of 15 residues. Germline V gene lookup returns CDR1 SGHTA and CDR2 FQGNSA. In DNA, the CDR3 is TGTGCCAGCAGCCGCGCAAGGGGTGACGACTATGGCTACACCTTC. Protein product: CASSRARGDDYGYTF.

The rearrangement uses TRBV5-4 and TRBJ1-2; perhaps TRBD1 as D (6 bases). The CDR3 has 13 amino acids. Trimming shortened V by 4 bases and J by 6 bases, and 13 bases separated the two germline ends. CDR1 SGHNT and CDR2 YYREEE come from the germline V gene (reference sequence). The CDR3 DNA reads TGTGCCAGCAGCATTTCTCCAGGGGATGGCTACACCTTC. This codes for CASSISPGDGYTF.

The chain uses TRBV7-6 and TRBJ2-1; tentative D call: TRBD2 (5 bases). The CDR3 spans 12 residues. Germline V lookup: CDR1 SGHVS, CDR2 FNYEAQ. V dropped 8 bases and J dropped 8 bases, with 13 bases sitting between them. The chain's CDR3 is CASGLDGHEQFF. The CDR3 DNA sequence: TGTGCCAGCGGACTGGATGGGCATGAGCAGTTCTTC.

The V gene is TRBV7-2, the J gene TRBJ2-5; D may be TRBD1 or TRBD2 (7 bases each). The V gene lost 5 bases and the J gene lost 7 bases, with 11 bases spanning the gap. This CDR3 comprises 12 residues. Germline CDR1 is SGHTA and CDR2 is FQGNSA. The CDR3 bases are TGTGCCAGCAGCCGCAGGGGGGGGACCCAGTACTTC. Encoded protein: CASSRRGGTQYF. The variable domain in full, with the rest retrieved from reference TRBV7-2 and TRBJ2-5, is GAGVSQSPSNKVTEKGKDVELRCDPISGHTALYWYRQSLGQGLEFLIYFQGNSAPDKSGLPSDRFSAERTGGSVSTLTIQRTQQEDSAVYLCASSRRGGTQYFGPGTRLLVL.

This clonotype has more than one count but fewer than ten. The chain is built from TRBV28 and TRBJ2-3; D uncertain. CDR1 MDHEN and CDR2 SYDVKM come from the germline V gene. The V gene lost 6 bases and the J gene lost 7 bases, with 11 bases spanning the gap. CDR3 length equals 12 residues. The CDR3 DNA follows: TGTGCCAGCAGCACTCCTTCTAATACGCAGTATTTT. It codes for CASSTPSNTQYF.

As regards this clonotype: An end of the junction differs from the germline gene, which may be a read error. The chain carries TRBV20-1 and TRBJ2-1; D ambiguous. The CDR3 is made up of 13 amino acids. CDR1 DFQATT and CDR2 SNEGSKA come from the germline V gene (reference sequence). The CDR3 DNA reads TGCAGTGCTAACCCACGAAGGAGCAATGAGCAGTTCTTT. This gives the protein CSANPRRSNEQFF.

The chain employs TRBV6-2 or TRBV6-3 and TRBJ1-5; the D gene is possibly TRBD1 (6 bases). The V end was cut by 8 bases, the J end by 9 bases, with 20 bases between. The CDR3 is 14 amino acids. CDR1 is MNHEY and CDR2 is SVGEGT in the germline V gene. The CDR3 spells CASREWQGSRPQHF. The CDR3 DNA follows: TGTGCCAGCCGGGAATGGCAGGGGTCCCGGCCCCAGCATTTT.

V usage is TRBV6-2 or TRBV6-3 and J usage is TRBJ1-1; no definite D call. Germline V gene lookup returns CDR1 MNHEY and CDR2 SVGEGT. This CDR3 has 15 amino acids. V lost 2 bases to trimming and J lost 0 bases, with 10 bases between them. The CDR3 sequence is CASSYGVGLNTEAFF. CDR3 bases: TGTGCCAGCAGTTACGGTGTAGGGCTGAACACTGAAGCTTTCTTT.

The chain has TRBV5-6 and TRBJ2-3; the D gene is possibly TRBD2 (5 bases). CDR3 length: 16 amino acids. CDR1 and CDR2 from the germline V gene are SGHDT and YYEEEE. Between the trimmed V and J ends, which lost 1 base and 0 bases, there was a span of 12 bases. The CDR3 is CASSLNPTGSTDTQYF. The CDR3 nucleotides read TGTGCCAGCAGCTTGAATCCCACGGGAAGCACAGATACGCAGTATTTT.

This clonotype occurred many times. J is TRBJ2-7 and V is TRBV7-2, with 7 bases identical to TRBD1. CDR1 SGHTA and CDR2 FQGNSA come from the germline V gene. This CDR3 has 14 amino acids. With 5 bases clipped from V and 2 bases from J, the junction kept 6 bases outside the gene matches. In DNA form, the CDR3 reads TGTGCCAGCAGCAGGGGACAGCTTCCCTACGAGCAGTACGTC. Its protein is CASSRGQLPYEQYV.

Ten or more counts support this clonotype. J is TRBJ2-3 and V is TRBV6-1; TRBD1 matches 10 bases. Per germline, CDR1 MNHNS and CDR2 SASEGT. J was trimmed by 0 bases and V by 7 bases; bases with no gene match: 7. CDR3 length: 16 amino acids. In nucleotides, the CDR3 is TGTGCCAGCACTAGACAGGGGGCGTCTAGCACAGATACGCAGTATTTT. Translated, it gives CASTRQGASSTDTQYF.

The CDR3 is CASNRGQGAPEQYV. Written as DNA, the CDR3 is TGTGCCAGCAACAGGGGACAGGGGGCGCCCGAGCAGTACGTC. The V gene is TRBV2, the J gene TRBJ2-7, with TRBD1 matching over 12 bases. Trimming at V came to 7 bases and at J to 6 bases, leaving 7 bases not matched to a gene. The germline gives CDR1 SNHLY, CDR2 FYNNEI. This CDR3 contains 14 residues.

This clonotype was counted many times. This chain joins TRBV7-3 and TRBJ2-1; 11 nucleotides align to TRBD2. The V and J ends lost 3 bases and 0 bases, in that order; junction bases with no gene match: 4. The germline V gene has CDR1 SGHTA and CDR2 FQGTGA. CDR3 size: 17 residues. This CDR3 is CASSFNGLAGSYNEQFF. CDR3 sequence (DNA): TGTGCCAGCAGCTTCAACGGACTAGCGGGCTCCTACAATGAGCAGTTCTTC.

This clonotype was observed a few times. This chain links TRBV7-8 with TRBJ1-1; TRBD1 matches at 9 bases. Germline V gives CDR1 SGHVS, CDR2 FQNEAQ. The CDR3 extends over 18 amino acids. Losses at the gene ends were 1 base for V and 4 bases for J; bases not matched to a gene: 13. The CDR3 sequence: CASSLGKWDRDLSTEAFF. As DNA, the CDR3 is TGTGCCAGCAGCTTAGGAAAGTGGGACAGGGATTTGAGCACTGAAGCTTTCTTT.

J is TRBJ1-1 and V is TRBV6-5; a possible D gene is TRBD1 (5 bases). Trimming removed 2 bases from V and 4 bases from J, with 14 bases in between. The CDR3 is 15 amino acids. Germline CDR1 reads MNHEY; CDR2 reads SVGAGI. CDR3 amino acids: CASSYHAGPATEAFF. The CDR3 DNA reads TGTGCCAGCAGTTACCACGCGGGGCCGGCCACTGAAGCTTTCTTT.

The chain joins TRBV5-1 to TRBJ1-4; unclear D gene. V was pared by 6 bases and J by 2 bases, with 17 bases between. The CDR3 is 16 residues long. In germline, CDR1 is SGHRS, CDR2 YFSETQ. The CDR3 region is CASMWKEPPTNEKLFF. The CDR3 DNA follows: TGCGCCAGCATGTGGAAGGAGCCGCCGACTAATGAAAAACTGTTTTTT.

This clonotype showed up just a few times. The genes are TRBV6-5 and TRBJ1-2; TRBD1 agrees at 12 bases. Germline CDR1 is MNHEY and CDR2 is SVGAGI. Trimming at V came to 0 bases and at J to 8 bases, leaving 10 bases not matched to a gene. This CDR3 region has 17 residues. CDR3 protein: CASSYSLLGTGGEGYTF. In DNA, the CDR3 is TGTGCCAGCAGTTACTCCTTGCTTGGGACAGGGGGCGAAGGCTACACCTTC.

The J gene is TRBJ2-5, the V gene TRBV4-1; D possibly corresponds to TRBD2 (6 bases). V was pared by 5 bases and J by 5 bases, with 15 bases between. In germline, CDR1 is MGHRA, CDR2 YSYEKL. The CDR3 runs 14 residues. CDR3 residues: CASSGRAGTETQYF. CDR3 sequence (DNA): TGCGCCAGCAGCGGAAGGGCGGGAACGGAGACCCAGTACTTC.

This chain connects TRBV7-6 to TRBJ2-7; TRBD2 agrees at 9 bases. The V gene's germline CDR1 is SGHVS and CDR2 FNYEAQ. V was pared by 1 base and J by 8 bases, with 9 bases of the junction left unmatched. The CDR3 runs 15 residues. The CDR3 DNA reads TGTGCCAGCAGCTTAGGCGCGGGAGGGTCCGCAAAGCAGTACTTC. It specifies CASSLGAGGSAKQYF.